One T cell receptor (beta chain) is described in this entry. This entry belongs to a study of blood T cell repertoires in COVID-19. TCRdb's copy holds only in-frame clones and misses some; the assay was immunoSEQ multiplex PCR. The repertoire holds some 120,000 clones, with 83% as singletons. The sequence came from a man older than 75 with active or convalescent COVID-19. Sequenced material: peripheral blood.

CDR3 protein: CASRDRGLDYGYTF. CDR3 nucleotides: TGTGCCAGCAGGGACAGGGGGCTAGACTATGGCTACACCTTC. V and J are TRBV27 and TRBJ1-2; 11 bases agree with TRBD1. The CDR3 loop spans 14 amino acids. CDR1 and CDR2 (germline): MNHEY, SMNVEV (reference sequence). J was trimmed by 3 bases and V by 6 bases; bases with no gene match: 3.